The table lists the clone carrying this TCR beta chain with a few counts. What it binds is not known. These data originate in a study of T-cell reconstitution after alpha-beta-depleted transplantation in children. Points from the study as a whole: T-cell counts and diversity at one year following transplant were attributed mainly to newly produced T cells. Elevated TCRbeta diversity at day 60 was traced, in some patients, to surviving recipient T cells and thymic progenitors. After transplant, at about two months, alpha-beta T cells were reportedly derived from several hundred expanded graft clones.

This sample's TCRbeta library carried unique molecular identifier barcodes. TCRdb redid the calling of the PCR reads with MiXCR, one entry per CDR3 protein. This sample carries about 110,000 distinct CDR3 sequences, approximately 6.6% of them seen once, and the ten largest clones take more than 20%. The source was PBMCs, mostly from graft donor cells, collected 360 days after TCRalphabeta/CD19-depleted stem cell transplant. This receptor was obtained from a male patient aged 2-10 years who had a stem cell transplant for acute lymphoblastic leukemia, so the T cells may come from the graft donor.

CDR3 sequence: CAISESGRADEAFF. In nucleotides, the CDR3 is TGTGCCATCAGTGAGTCTGGACGGGCTGACGAAGCTTTCTTT. The V gene is TRBV10-3, the J gene TRBJ1-1, with D unclear. V lost 0 bases to trimming and J lost 8 bases, with 13 bases between them. This CDR3 region has 14 residues. The germline CDR1 and CDR2 sequences are ENHRY and SYGVKD.